Following are 25 T cell receptor beta chains from one sample sequenced in a study of CD8 T cells in Susac syndrome. With random hexamers, 0.5 to 1 ug RNA was reverse transcribed. TCRdb redid the calling of the immunoSEQ multiplex PCR reads with MiXCR, one entry per CDR3 protein. The top ten hold 0.21% of the sample, which has about 300,000 distinct CDR3 sequences, over 75% seen once. The sequenced sample consisted of CD8+ T cells from PBMCs. These receptors were collected from a human donor with multiple sclerosis.

The gene calls are TRBV11-2 and TRBJ2-3, with 7 nucleotides matching TRBD2. The CDR3 runs to 16 residues. Germline V CDR1 and CDR2: SGHAT, FQNNGV. Trimming at V came to 1 base and at J to 4 bases, leaving 8 bases not matched to a gene. CDR3 bases: TGTGCCAGCAGCTTAGGCCCGGGCGGGAGCGCAGATACGCAGTATTTT. This translates into CASSLGPGGSADTQYF.

This rearrangement joins TRBV19 to TRBJ1-1; 7 bases line up with TRBD1. This CDR3 is 15 amino acids long. Germline V gives CDR1 LNHDA, CDR2 SQIVND (reference sequence). The V segment lost 3 bases and the J segment 3 bases; nucleotides outside the gene matches: 7. The CDR3 nucleotides read TGTGCCAGTAGTATGGTTGACAGGGCGGACACTGAAGCTTTCTTT. Translating it yields CASSMVDRADTEAFF.

This chain joins TRBV7-9 and TRBJ1-3, with D perhaps matching TRBD1 (5 bases). The V end was cut by 4 bases, the J end by 3 bases, with 16 bases between. This CDR3 is 16 amino acids long. Germline assignment: CDR1 SEHNR and CDR2 FQNEAQ (reference sequence). In DNA, the CDR3 is TGTGCCAGCAGCTCGGGACCCTCAACGAGTGGAAACACCATATATTTT. It yields the protein CASSSGPSTSGNTIYF.

The J gene is TRBJ1-1, the V gene TRBV6-2 or TRBV6-3; 10 nucleotides align to TRBD1. Trimming removed 2 bases from V and 1 base from J; junction bases left unmatched: 13. Germline V CDR1 and CDR2: MNHEY, SVGEGT. The CDR3 covers 19 residues. This CDR3 reads CASSYGTGAYFSENTEAFF. The CDR3 DNA sequence: TGTGCCAGCAGTTACGGGACAGGGGCGTATTTTTCAGAGAACACTGAAGCTTTCTTT.

The rearrangement links TRBV19 to TRBJ2-7; D ambiguous. The CDR3 is 13 amino acids. Germline V gene data show CDR1 as LNHDA and CDR2 as SQIVND (reference sequence). V gave up 1 base and J gave up 2 bases, with 6 bases separating them. As DNA, the CDR3 is TGTGCCAGTAGTATAGCTTCTACCTACGAGCAGTACTTC. Protein: CASSIASTYEQYF.

The chain is built from TRBV6-2 or TRBV6-3 and TRBJ2-7; D is unclear. The CDR3 loop spans 15 amino acids. The V gene's germline CDR1 is MNHEY and CDR2 SVGEGT. V was pared by 8 bases and J by 2 bases, with 19 bases between. The CDR3 DNA is TGTGCCAGCGCCTCTAAACTTGGCAGGACCTACGAGCAGTACTTC. Protein: CASASKLGRTYEQYF.

The chain joins TRBV4-3 to TRBJ2-3; D could derive from TRBD1 or TRBD2 (6 bases each). Trimming shortened V by 3 bases and J by 3 bases, and 10 bases separated the two germline ends. Germline V lookup: CDR1 LGHNA, CDR2 YSLEER. This CDR3 contains 14 residues. DNA for the CDR3: TGCGCCAGCAGCCATCGAGGGGGGACAGATACGCAGTATTTT. Translating gives CASSHRGGTDTQYF.

The CDR3 nucleotides read TGCGCCAGCAGCTTTTACGGGGTGAACACTGAAGCTTTCTTT. It translates to CASSFYGVNTEAFF. The J gene is TRBJ1-1, the V gene TRBV5-1; D is undetermined. This CDR3 is 14 amino acids long. Trimming cost V 2 bases and J 0 bases, with 8 bases left between them. Germline assignment: CDR1 SGHRS and CDR2 YFSETQ.

The chain carries TRBV3-1 and TRBJ2-1; 12 positions match TRBD2. Germline V gives CDR1 LGHDT, CDR2 YNNKEL (reference sequence). The J segment lost 8 bases and the V segment lost 4 bases, leaving 12 bases of the junction unmatched. This CDR3 has 17 amino acids. This CDR3 reads CASSRGLAGRSLHEQFF. The CDR3 DNA reads as TGTGCCAGCAGCCGGGGACTAGCGGGCCGTTCTCTTCATGAGCAGTTCTTC.

The chain recombines TRBV7-9 with TRBJ2-1, with a tentative D call TRBD2 (5 bases). The ends were cut back, 5 bases at V and 9 bases at J, with 17 bases in the middle. The germline gives CDR1 SEHNR, CDR2 FQNEAQ (reference sequence). The CDR3 has 14 residues. The CDR3 DNA is TGTGCCAGCAGCCATCCCTTGGGAGAGGGTGAGCAGTTCTTC. Its protein is CASSHPLGEGEQFF.

The gene calls are TRBV20-1 and TRBJ1-5, with 8 positions matching TRBD1. The CDR3 is 15 residues long. V lost 0 bases, J lost 7 bases, and 8 bases stayed unmatched. Germline loops: CDR1 DFQATT, CDR2 SNEGSKA (reference sequence). CDR3 protein: CSARDPETGVQPQHF. The DNA of the CDR3 is TGCAGTGCTAGAGATCCGGAGACAGGGGTGCAGCCCCAGCATTTT.

This clonotype was seen a few times. This rearrangement joins TRBV27 to TRBJ1-2; tentatively, D is TRBD1 (6 bases). The CDR3 is 12 amino acids. V lost 5 bases to trimming and J lost 6 bases, with 10 bases between them. Germline CDR1 is MNHEY and CDR2 is SMNVEV (reference sequence). The CDR3 bases are TGTGCCAGCAGTAGAGGGGGGAATGGCTACACCTTC. Translating it yields CASSRGGNGYTF.

J is TRBJ2-4 and V is TRBV18; D possibly corresponds to TRBD1 (5 bases). The V end was cut by 2 bases, the J end by 4 bases, with 12 bases between. The germline gives CDR1 KGHSH, CDR2 LQKENI. The CDR3 length is 15 residues. CDR3 bases: TGTGCCAGCTCACCAACCGACAGATTGAAAAACATTCAGTACTTC. It yields the protein CASSPTDRLKNIQYF.

This clonotype was found a few times. The chain combines TRBV4-3 with TRBJ1-2; 9 bases are a match to TRBD1. The CDR3 totals 16 residues. The V segment lost 3 bases and the J segment 6 bases; nucleotides outside the gene matches: 11. CDR1 is LGHNA and CDR2 is YSLEER in the germline V gene. CDR3 residues: CASSQEWDRVFHGYTF. The DNA for the CDR3 is TGCGCCAGCAGCCAGGAGTGGGACAGGGTTTTTCATGGCTACACCTTC.

This chain joins TRBV3-1 and TRBJ2-5; tentative D call: TRBD1 (5 bases). V lost 3 bases, J lost 1 base, and 18 bases lay in between. This CDR3 comprises 17 residues. CDR1 and CDR2 from the germline V gene are LGHDT and YNNKEL (reference sequence). This CDR3 is CASSQSVVGAVQETQYF. The CDR3 DNA follows: TGTGCCAGCAGCCAGTCTGTAGTAGGGGCCGTCCAAGAGACCCAGTACTTC.

The chain couples TRBV9 to TRBJ2-1; D gene ambiguous. Germline V gene sequence: CDR1 SGDLS, CDR2 YYNGEE. Trimming removed 0 bases at V and 6 bases at J, with 13 bases between. CDR3 length: 15 amino acids. CDR3 sequence reads: CASSVGGNEFNEQFF. The DNA of the CDR3 is TGTGCCAGCAGCGTAGGTGGAAACGAATTCAATGAGCAGTTCTTC.

The rearrangement joins TRBV5-5 to TRBJ2-7; D is possibly TRBD2 (6 bases). Looked up from germline, CDR1 is SGHKS and CDR2 is YYEKEE (reference sequence). V lost 0 bases, J lost 5 bases, and 18 bases lay in between. CDR3 size: 16 residues. DNA of the CDR3: TGTGCCAGCAGCTTGGGGGTCCCAACGGAGGGCCACGAGCAGTACTTC. It yields the protein CASSLGVPTEGHEQYF.

This clonotype occurred once. This sequence joins TRBV20-1 and TRBJ2-7, with 7 bases identical to TRBD2. With V trimmed by 6 bases and J by 2 bases, 16 bases remained unmatched. The CDR3 sequence is 16 residues long. The germline V gene encodes CDR1 DFQATT and CDR2 SNEGSKA (reference sequence). The CDR3 DNA reads as TGCAGTGCCCGGAACCCCGACAGCGGGACCACCTACGAGCAGTACTTC. Translating it yields CSARNPDSGTTYEQYF.

This clonotype showed up just a few times. The chain joins TRBV9 to TRBJ1-1; possibly TRBD1 for D (6 bases). In germline, CDR1 is SGDLS, CDR2 YYNGEE. The CDR3 extends over 15 amino acids. The germline V and J ends were trimmed by 0 bases and 3 bases, with 12 bases remaining between them. Here the CDR3 reads CASSVAGAVDTEAFF. In nucleotides, the CDR3 is TGTGCCAGCAGCGTAGCGGGGGCGGTGGACACTGAAGCTTTCTTT.

This clonotype occurred a few times. The chain links TRBV28 to TRBJ2-3, with D unresolved. V was pared by 5 bases and J by 2 bases, with 5 bases between. The germline V gene has CDR1 MDHEN and CDR2 SYDVKM. The CDR3 runs 12 residues. The CDR3 sequence: CASSPPTDTQYF. The CDR3 bases are TGTGCCAGCAGTCCCCCCACAGATACGCAGTATTTT.

The genes are TRBV27 and TRBJ2-1, with D hard to call. The germline V and J ends were trimmed by 4 bases and 8 bases, with 6 bases remaining between them. Germline loops: CDR1 MNHEY, CDR2 SMNVEV (reference sequence). The CDR3 is made up of 11 amino acids. CDR3 loop: CASSSVYEQFF. The CDR3 DNA follows: TGTGCCAGCAGTTCGGTCTATGAGCAGTTCTTC.

About this clonotype: The CDR3 ends on some other residue instead of the conserved phenylalanine or tryptophan, so this is likely a read error. The gene calls are TRBV20-1 and TRBJ2-3; 7 bases fit TRBD2. CDR1 DFQATT and CDR2 SNEGSKA come from the germline V gene (reference sequence). The CDR3 spans 15 residues. Trimming at V came to 6 bases and at J to 0 bases, leaving 9 bases not matched to a gene. The CDR3 DNA reads TGCAGTGCCCAGGAACTAGCGTTGAGCACAGATACGCAGTATCTT. Encoded protein: CSAQELALSTDTQYL.

The chain couples TRBV27 to TRBJ2-1; 10 bases agree with TRBD2. Unmatched junction bases numbered 7, after V lost 7 bases and J lost 4 bases. The CDR3 consists of 15 residues. Germline V gene sequence: CDR1 MNHEY, CDR2 SMNVEV (reference sequence). The CDR3 loop is CASTPGTSAYNEQFF. As DNA, the CDR3 is TGTGCCAGCACCCCTGGGACTAGCGCATACAATGAGCAGTTCTTC.

The chain joins TRBV28 to TRBJ2-3, with D possibly TRBD1 on 6 matching bases. Trimming removed 9 bases at V and 0 bases at J, with 25 bases between. The CDR3 is 18 amino acids. From germline, CDR1 is MDHEN and CDR2 SYDVKM. CDR3 loop: CASMMGWGQGESTDTQYF. The CDR3, as DNA: TGTGCCAGTATGATGGGTTGGGGGCAGGGAGAAAGCACAGATACGCAGTATTTT.

CDR3 sequence (DNA): TGTGCCAGTAGTGTTCCAGGGACTAGCGGGAGGCTTGGCACAGATACGCAGTATTTT. It encodes CASSVPGTSGRLGTDTQYF. The chain uses TRBV19 and TRBJ2-3, with TRBD2 identical over 15 bases. In germline, CDR1 is LNHDA, CDR2 SQIVND (reference sequence). Trimming removed 5 bases from V and 1 base from J; junction bases left unmatched: 10. This CDR3 has 19 amino acids.